This T cell receptor beta chain was identified during a study of T cell repertoires in cytomegalovirus infection. On the study more broadly: Both a matching HLA type and CMV infection were indicated by public TCR beta signatures.

Note on this clonotype: What it binds is not known.

From germline, CDR1 is LNHDA and CDR2 SQIVND (reference sequence). The V and J ends lost 5 bases and 4 bases, in that order; junction bases with no gene match: 3. The CDR3 runs 13 residues. From the reads, TCRdb called clonotypes with MiXCR, one entry per CDR3 protein. Among hundreds of thousands of distinct CDR3 sequences listed, around 35% were seen once. The chain combines TRBV19 with TRBJ1-2; 8 nucleotides line up with TRBD1. The TCR sequence derives from a human donor in good health (CMV status not recorded). Some clones in this sample may be carry-over from other donors' samples. The material sequenced was cultured PBMCs, taken from culture after CMV antigen stimulation. The CDR3 region has the DNA TGTGCCAGTAGTGGACAGGGACTCTATGGCTACACCTTC. Translation: CASSGQGLYGYTF.